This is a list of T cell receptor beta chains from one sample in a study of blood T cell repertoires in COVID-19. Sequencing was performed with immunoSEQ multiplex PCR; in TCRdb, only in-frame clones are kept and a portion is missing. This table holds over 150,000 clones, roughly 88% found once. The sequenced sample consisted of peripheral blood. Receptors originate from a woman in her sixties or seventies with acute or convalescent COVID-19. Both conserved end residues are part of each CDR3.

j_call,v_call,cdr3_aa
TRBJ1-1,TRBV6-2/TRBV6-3,CASSYSPTGGNTEAFF
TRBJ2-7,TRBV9,CASSERELGEQYF
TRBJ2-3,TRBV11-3,CASSSRQGSTDTQYF
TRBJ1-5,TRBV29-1,CSVEDGEGGNQPQHF
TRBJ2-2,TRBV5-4,CASSKGQNTGELFF
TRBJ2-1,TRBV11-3,CASSRGNEQFF
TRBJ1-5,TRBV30,CAWTLGANQPQHF
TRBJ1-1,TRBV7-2,CASTRQGVTEAFF
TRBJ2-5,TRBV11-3,CASSPRTGGLETQYF
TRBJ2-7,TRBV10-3,CAISEWGQGRVPEQYF
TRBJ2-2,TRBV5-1,CASSSTGVTGELFF
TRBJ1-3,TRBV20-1,CSAIAGNTIYF
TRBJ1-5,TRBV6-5,CASNVQPNQPQHF
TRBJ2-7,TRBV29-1,CSVAGIHEQYF
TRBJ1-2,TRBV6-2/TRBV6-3,CASSYSTGQPYGYTF
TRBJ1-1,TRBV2,CASIYRTGTGTEAFF
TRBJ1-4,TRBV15,CATSSTWQRSNEKLFF
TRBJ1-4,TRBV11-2,CASSPRDRGNEKLFF
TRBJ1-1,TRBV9,CASSADTGVRNTEAFF
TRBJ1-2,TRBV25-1,CASSEPGQGNRYGYTF
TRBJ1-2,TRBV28,CASSIQTGGGYGYTF
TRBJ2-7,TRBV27,CASSSGTGPYEQYF
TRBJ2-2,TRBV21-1,CASSKVRTGESGELFF
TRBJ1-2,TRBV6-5,CASTLGSGPSYGYTF
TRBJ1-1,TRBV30,CAWSNRGNTEAFF
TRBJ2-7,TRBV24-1,CATSAYHRGTYEQYF
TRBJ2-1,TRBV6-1,CASSDYRGDEQFF
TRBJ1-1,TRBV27,CASSFNRGAGNTEAFF
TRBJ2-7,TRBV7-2,CASSLDEVRLTYEQYF
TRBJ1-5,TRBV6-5,CASSYTGDSQPQHF
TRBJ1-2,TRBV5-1,CASSLAQGRNYGYTF
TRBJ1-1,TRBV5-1,CASSSRTSSRQGNTEAFF
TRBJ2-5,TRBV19,CASSIDRTQYF
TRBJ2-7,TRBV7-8,CASSLQGQSPYEQYF
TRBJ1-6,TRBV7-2,CASSMEFNSPLHF
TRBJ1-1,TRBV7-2,CASSYRRGQTNTEAFF
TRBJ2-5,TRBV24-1,CATSVGVSLVETQYF
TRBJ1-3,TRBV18,CASSPDRGISGNTIYF
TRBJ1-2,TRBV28,CASSPPGGLGGYTF
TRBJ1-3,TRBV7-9,CASSGQGARLGNTIYF